What follows are 23 T cell receptor beta chains derived from one specimen sequenced in a study of blood T cell repertoires in COVID-19. The assay was immunoSEQ multiplex PCR, and TCRdb's table has in-frame clones only and misses some. Of tens of thousands of clones listed, over 85% are singletons. The sequencing sample was made of peripheral blood. All receptors come from a human donor in a cohort sampled during active COVID-19.

V is TRBV28 and J is TRBJ2-7; TRBD1 matches 7 bases. The CDR3 totals 14 residues. V shed 1 base and J 5 bases; nucleotides not matched to a gene: 5. CDR1 and CDR2 from the germline V gene are MDHEN and SYDVKM. The CDR3 region is CASSLSGQPNEQYF. The CDR3 DNA sequence: TGTGCCAGCAGTTTATCGGGACAGCCGAACGAGCAGTACTTC.

This rearrangement joins TRBV6-1 to TRBJ2-2; D remains unclear. The V end was cut by 2 bases, the J end by 2 bases, with 9 bases between. The CDR3 spans 15 residues. Germline V gives CDR1 MNHNS, CDR2 SASEGT. For the CDR3, the DNA is TGTGCCAGCAGTGAATTTAGCTTAAACACCGGGGAGCTGTTTTTT. Its protein is CASSEFSLNTGELFF.

This chain joins TRBV19 and TRBJ2-7; 7 nucleotides agree with TRBD1. Trimming cost V 5 bases and J 6 bases; bases outside gene matches: 7. The CDR3 extends over 13 amino acids. The germline V gene has CDR1 LNHDA and CDR2 SQIVND (reference sequence). CDR3 residues: CASSRNRGAEQYF. CDR3 DNA: TGTGCCAGTAGTCGTAACAGGGGCGCCGAGCAGTACTTC. Based on the CDR3 plus reference TRBV19 and TRBJ2-7, the full variable domain is DGGITQSPKYLFRKEGQNVTLSCEQNLNHDAMYWYRQDPGQGLRLIYYSQIVNDFQKGDIAEGYSVSREKKESFPLTVTSAQKNPTAFYLCASSRNRGAEQYFGPGTRLTVT.

The V gene is TRBV4-1, the J gene TRBJ2-1; TRBD2 aligns across 7 bases. The CDR3 consists of 16 residues. The V and J ends lost 1 base and 3 bases, in that order; junction bases with no gene match: 6. From germline, CDR1 is MGHRA and CDR2 YSYEKL. CDR3 coding DNA: TGCGCCAGCAGCCAAGTGCGGACTAGATACTACAATGAGCAGTTCTTC. Protein: CASSQVRTRYYNEQFF.

V is TRBV10-1 and J is TRBJ2-5; 10 bases fit TRBD2. Per germline, CDR1 WNHNN and CDR2 SYGVQD (reference sequence). This CDR3 is built from 18 residues. Trimming took 7 bases from V and 3 from J; bases not matched to a gene: 17. In DNA form, the CDR3 reads TGCGCCAGCACGAACCTAGCGGGAGCCCCTAGGGGAGAAGAGACCCAGTACTTC. This translates into CASTNLAGAPRGEETQYF.

This clone is termed medium-sized. This chain uses TRBV7-8 with TRBJ1-2; possible D gene TRBD1, 6 bases. The length of the CDR3 is 13 residues. CDR1 and CDR2 (germline): SGHVS, FQNEAQ. Trimming shortened V by 8 bases and J by 4 bases, and 14 bases separated the two germline ends. The CDR3 protein is CASRPGATYGYTF. CDR3 in DNA: TGTGCCAGCCGGCCAGGGGCAACCTATGGCTACACCTTC.

This chain uses TRBV5-8 with TRBJ2-7; 11 bases map to TRBD1. CDR3 size: 14 residues. Germline assignment: CDR1 SGHTS and CDR2 YDEGEE. Losses at the gene ends were 4 bases for V and 2 bases for J; bases not matched to a gene: 2. The CDR3 nucleotides read TGTGCCAGCAGCCAGGACAGGGGGCCCTACGAGCAGTACTTC. Translation: CASSQDRGPYEQYF. The full variable domain, with the rest looked up from reference TRBV5-8 and TRBJ2-7, is EAGVTQSPTHLIKTRGQQATLRCSPISGHTSVYWYQQALGLGLQFLLWYDEGEERNRGNFPPRFSGRQFPNYSSELNVNALELEDSALYLCASSQDRGPYEQYFGPGTRLTVT.

The chain has TRBV18 and TRBJ2-3; a possible D gene is TRBD1 (5 bases). Trimming took off 3 bases at V and 4 bases at J, with 11 bases between the two ends. Germline loops: CDR1 KGHSH, CDR2 LQKENI. This CDR3 is built from 14 residues. In nucleotides, the CDR3 is TGTGCCAGCTCACCGGTCAGGGTAGCAGATACGCAGTATTTT. Its translation is CASSPVRVADTQYF. Together with reference TRBV18 and TRBJ2-3, the CDR3 gives the full variable domain: NAGVMQNPRHLVRRRGQEARLRCSPMKGHSHVYWYRQLPEEGLKFMVYLQKENIIDESGMPKERFSAEFPKEGPSILRIQQVVRGDSAAYFCASSPVRVADTQYFGPGTRLTVL.

The chain recombines TRBV11-3 with TRBJ1-4; possible D gene TRBD1, 6 bases. The CDR3 consists of 16 residues. Trimming pared 5 bases from V and 10 bases from J, leaving 23 bases between. Germline CDR1 and CDR2: SGHNT and YENEEA. The CDR3 DNA is TGTGCCAGCAGCACGCCATCCGGGACATCTTTAAGAAAACTGTTTTTT. The encoded protein is CASSTPSGTSLRKLFF.

The chain joins TRBV3-1 (or the pseudogene TRBV3-2) to TRBJ2-3, with D perhaps TRBD2 (5 bases). The CDR3 sequence is 15 residues long. V gave up 4 bases and J gave up 2 bases, with 13 bases separating them. The germline V gene encodes CDR1 LGHDT and CDR2 YNNKEL (reference sequence). As DNA, the CDR3 is TGTGCCAGCAGCCCCTGGGCGGGTCTCACAGATACGCAGTATTTT. Residues: CASSPWAGLTDTQYF.

The J gene is TRBJ2-5, the V gene TRBV9; 7 positions agree with TRBD2. CDR1 and CDR2 (germline): SGDLS, YYNGEE. V gave up 3 bases and J gave up 1 base; unmatched junction bases: 0. This CDR3 region has 13 residues. CDR3 in DNA: TGTGCCAGCAGCGGGGGGGGCCAAGAGACCCAGTACTTC. Its translation: CASSGGGQETQYF.

The J gene is TRBJ2-4, the V gene TRBV28; D perhaps matches TRBD1 (6 bases). Germline V gene lookup returns CDR1 MDHEN and CDR2 SYDVKM. This CDR3 spans 16 amino acids. V lost 4 bases, J lost 0 bases, and 13 bases lay in between. CDR3 residues: CASSYFQGIAKNIQYF. For the CDR3, the DNA is TGTGCCAGCAGTTACTTCCAGGGGATAGCCAAAAACATTCAGTACTTC.

This sequence joins TRBV9 and TRBJ1-1, with a weak D call TRBD1 (5 bases). There are 14 residues in the CDR3. CDR1 and CDR2 (germline): SGDLS, YYNGEE. The germline V and J ends were trimmed by 3 bases and 5 bases, with 14 bases remaining between them. CDR3 sequence: CASSDSGFHTEAFF. For the CDR3, the DNA is TGTGCCAGCAGCGACTCAGGGTTCCATACTGAAGCTTTCTTT.

The V gene is TRBV12-5, the J gene TRBJ2-7, with 7 bases identical to TRBD1. Unmatched junction bases numbered 4, after V lost 5 bases and J lost 0 bases. The CDR3 is 14 amino acids. CDR1 and CDR2 from the germline V gene are LGHNT and FRNRAP. CDR3: CASGPGQSSYEQYF. The CDR3 DNA reads as TGTGCTAGTGGTCCGGGACAGAGCTCCTACGAGCAGTACTTC.

This chain links TRBV12-5 with TRBJ2-7; 11 bases line up with TRBD1. This CDR3 has 14 amino acids. The junction had 2 bases not matched to a gene; V was cut back by 5 bases and J by 2 bases. Germline CDR1 reads LGHNT; CDR2 reads FRNRAP. The CDR3 protein is CASGPGQGAYEQYF. Written as DNA, the CDR3 is TGTGCTAGTGGTCCGGGACAGGGGGCCTACGAGCAGTACTTC. Complete variable domain (other parts from reference TRBV12-5 and TRBJ2-7): DARVTQTPRHKVTEMGQEVTMRCQPILGHNTVFWYRQTMMQGLELLAYFRNRAPLDDSGMPKDRFSAEMPDATLATLKIQPSEPRDSAVYFCASGPGQGAYEQYFGPGTRLTVT.

This chain uses TRBV28 with TRBJ1-1; the D gene is possibly TRBD1 (6 bases). Germline lookup yields CDR1 MDHEN and CDR2 SYDVKM. This CDR3 has 13 amino acids. Trimming removed 2 bases from V and 10 bases from J, with 14 bases in between. Here the CDR3 reads CASSLSNREGAFF. The DNA of the CDR3 is TGTGCCAGCAGTTTAAGTAACAGGGAGGGAGCTTTCTTT.

The V call is TRBV5-1, the J call TRBJ1-6; a possible D gene is TRBD1 (5 bases). This CDR3 is 16 amino acids long. V was trimmed by 0 bases and J by 9 bases, leaving 16 bases between them. Germline V lookup: CDR1 SGHRS, CDR2 YFSETQ. The CDR3 DNA reads as TGCGCCAGCAGCTTGGATCAGCAGGGTTCAGGTTCACCCCTCCACTTT. Protein sequence: CASSLDQQGSGSPLHF.

This chain connects TRBV27 to TRBJ1-2, with a tentative D call TRBD1 (5 bases). Germline CDR1 reads MNHEY; CDR2 reads SMNVEV (reference sequence). This CDR3 spans 13 amino acids. V was shortened by 3 bases and J by 6 bases, with 11 bases between the two germline ends. CDR3 region: CASSFRRENGYTF. The CDR3 region has the DNA TGTGCCAGCAGTTTTCGCAGGGAAAATGGCTACACCTTC.

This rearrangement joins TRBV6-2 or TRBV6-3 to TRBJ1-5, with D tentatively TRBD1 (6 bases). CDR1 and CDR2 from the germline V gene are MNHEY and SVGEGT. Trimming cost V 2 bases and J 6 bases, with 17 bases left between them. The CDR3 is 16 residues long. The CDR3 nucleotides are TGTGCCAGCAGTTACCCGGGGAAGGGGGGGGGTCAGCCCCAGCATTTT. Translation gives CASSYPGKGGGQPQHF.

The V and J genes are TRBV9 and TRBJ1-6; TRBD1 might be the D (5 bases). This CDR3 is 15 amino acids long. In germline, CDR1 is SGDLS, CDR2 YYNGEE. Trimming pared 4 bases from V and 10 bases from J, leaving 18 bases between. In DNA, the CDR3 is TGTGCCAGCAGCCCCACCCAGGGCGCCAGCTCACCCCTCCACTTT. Translated: CASSPTQGASSPLHF.

This chain uses TRBV30 with TRBJ1-5, with TRBD1 matching over 9 bases. The V segment lost 3 bases and the J segment 7 bases; nucleotides outside the gene matches: 10. Germline assignment: CDR1 GTSNPN and CDR2 SVGIG (reference sequence). The CDR3 loop spans 15 amino acids. CDR3 in amino acids: CAWSAGTGLGQPQHF. As DNA, the CDR3 is TGTGCCTGGAGCGCGGGGACAGGGTTAGGCCAGCCCCAGCATTTT.

V is TRBV7-9 and J is TRBJ2-4; 9 nucleotides align to TRBD1. The CDR3 has 19 amino acids. CDR1 and CDR2 (germline): SEHNR, FQNEAQ (reference sequence). With 0 bases clipped from V and 3 bases from J, the junction kept 12 bases outside the gene matches. CDR3 nucleotides: TGTGCCAGCAGCTTAGCTCGGGGGGCGGGACAGGGCCTCAAAAACATTCAGTACTTC. It translates to CASSLARGAGQGLKNIQYF.

In DNA form, the CDR3 reads TGTGCCAGCAGCCTTCAGGGATATAACTATGGCTACACCTTC. It encodes CASSLQGYNYGYTF. V is TRBV9 and J is TRBJ1-2, with a possible D match to TRBD1 (5 bases). The CDR3 is 14 residues long. V was pared by 4 bases and J by 1 base, with 11 bases between. Germline CDR1 and CDR2: SGDLS and YYNGEE.